Below, 26 T cell receptor beta chains from the same sample are listed, as sequenced in a study of blood T cell repertoires in COVID-19 (dated by TCRdb to between 2020 and 2021). The library was built by means of the immunoSEQ multiplex PCR assay. As stored in TCRdb, this immuneACCESS dataset retains in-frame rearrangements with V and J assigned. A fraction of the clones does not appear; measured against another copy, unresolved V genes explain less than half of the discrepancy, and the remainder lacks a known reason. For this sample the table gives around 200,000 clones, of which about 90% were detected only once. Under 2.5% of the sample rests with the top ten. Sample: peripheral blood. The receptors stem from a man aged 40-55 years with active or convalescent COVID-19.

The chain uses TRBV12-3 or TRBV12-4 and TRBJ1-1; D is perhaps TRBD1 (5 bases). The CDR3 sequence is 13 residues long. Trimming took 6 bases from V and 1 from J, leaving 9 bases between them. The CDR3 DNA reads TGTGCCAGCAGATACACAGGGAACACTGAAGCTTTCTTT. Protein sequence: CASRYTGNTEAFF.

The chain links TRBV28 to TRBJ1-1; the match to TRBD1 covers 12 bases. The germline V gene encodes CDR1 MDHEN and CDR2 SYDVKM. J gave up 3 bases and V 3 bases, and 8 bases lay outside the gene matches. The CDR3 covers 17 residues. The CDR3: CASSFGGTGGADTEAFF. The CDR3 DNA reads TGTGCCAGCAGTTTCGGCGGGACAGGGGGCGCGGACACTGAAGCTTTCTTT.

The chain couples TRBV5-4 to TRBJ2-7, with TRBD2 matching over 7 bases. The CDR3 contains 14 residues. Looked up from germline, CDR1 is SGHNT and CDR2 is YYREEE (reference sequence). With 2 bases clipped from V and 3 bases from J, the junction kept 5 bases outside the gene matches. Here the CDR3 reads CASSLRLAGYEQYF. The CDR3, as DNA: TGTGCCAGCAGCTTAAGACTAGCCGGCTACGAGCAGTACTTC.

The genes are TRBV7-6 and TRBJ2-3; the D gene is possibly TRBD2 (5 bases). Germline loops: CDR1 SGHVS, CDR2 FNYEAQ. With 2 bases removed from V and 0 bases from J, the gap between germline ends came to 12 bases. This CDR3 contains 16 residues. CDR3 nucleotides: TGTGCCAGCAGCTTACTACGACTAACTAGCACAGATACGCAGTATTTT. Translation gives CASSLLRLTSTDTQYF. The full variable domain, with the rest looked up from reference TRBV7-6 and TRBJ2-3, is GAGVSQSPRYKVTKRGQDVALRCDPISGHVSLYWYRQALGQGPEFLTYFNYEAQQDKSGLPNDRFSAERPEGSISTLTIQRTEQRDSAMYRCASSLLRLTSTDTQYFGPGTRLTVL.

This clone was recorded once. V is TRBV10-3 and J is TRBJ2-3; 7 nucleotides line up with TRBD2. V lost 0 bases, J lost 3 bases, and 12 bases stayed unmatched. Germline V gene lookup returns CDR1 ENHRY and CDR2 SYGVKD. The CDR3 is 18 residues long. The CDR3 nucleotides are TGTGCCATCAGTGAGTCGATTGGCGGCGGGGAGGGGACAGATACGCAGTATTTT. Residues: CAISESIGGGEGTDTQYF.

The V call is TRBV19, the J call TRBJ2-1; the D gene is possibly TRBD2 (7 bases). This CDR3 is built from 16 residues. CDR1 is LNHDA and CDR2 is SQIVND in the germline V gene (reference sequence). Deletions cut 1 base from V and 7 bases from J, with 17 bases between. The CDR3 sequence is CASSIVGGGRENEQFF. In nucleotides, the CDR3 is TGTGCCAGTAGTATAGTAGGGGGGGGCCGGGAGAATGAGCAGTTCTTC. Full variable domain (remainder filled in from reference TRBV19 and TRBJ2-1): DGGITQSPKYLFRKEGQNVTLSCEQNLNHDAMYWYRQDPGQGLRLIYYSQIVNDFQKGDIAEGYSVSREKKESFPLTVTSAQKNPTAFYLCASSIVGGGRENEQFFGPGTRLTVL.

This sequence joins TRBV30 and TRBJ2-7; a possible D gene is TRBD1 (5 bases). Germline V gene data show CDR1 as GTSNPN and CDR2 as SVGIG (reference sequence). V was cut by 8 bases and J by 0 bases, with 17 bases left in between. The CDR3 is made up of 14 amino acids. The CDR3 DNA reads as TGTGCCCGGGCCCAAAGGGGCTTCTCCTACGAGCAGTACTTC. Residues: CARAQRGFSYEQYF.

The chain recombines TRBV27 with TRBJ1-4; 8 nucleotides agree with TRBD1. Looked up from germline, CDR1 is MNHEY and CDR2 is SMNVEV (reference sequence). The CDR3 is 18 amino acids. V trimming: 2 bases; J trimming: 5 bases; junction bases outside the gene matches: 13. The CDR3 DNA reads as TGTGCCAGCAGTTTAATTGGCCAGGGGGCCGTTTTAAATGAAAAACTGTTTTTT. This codes for CASSLIGQGAVLNEKLFF.

CDR3 amino acids: CASSLVGTSLPDTQYF. The CDR3 DNA reads as TGCGCCAGCAGCTTGGTGGGGACTAGTCTCCCAGATACGCAGTATTTT. The V call is TRBV5-1, the J call TRBJ2-3; 8 nucleotides agree with TRBD2. The CDR3 loop spans 16 amino acids. Germline V gives CDR1 SGHRS, CDR2 YFSETQ. Trimming took 0 bases from V and 4 from J; bases not matched to a gene: 7. The entire variable domain, with the rest obtained from reference TRBV5-1 and TRBJ2-3, is as follows: KAGVTQTPRYLIKTRGQQVTLSCSPISGHRSVSWYQQTPGQGLQFLFEYFSETQRNKGNFPGRFSGRQFSNSRSEMNVSTLELGDSALYLCASSLVGTSLPDTQYFGPGTRLTVL.

This clone was counted a few times. The chain couples TRBV28 to TRBJ1-5, with D perhaps matching TRBD1 (6 bases). With 6 bases removed from V and 2 bases from J, the gap between germline ends came to 17 bases. The CDR3 totals 16 residues. CDR1 is MDHEN and CDR2 is SYDVKM in the germline V gene. CDR3 protein: CASRNAGERRNQPQHF. CDR3 DNA: TGTGCCAGCAGAAATGCAGGGGAGAGGCGCAATCAGCCCCAGCATTTT.

This chain connects TRBV5-1 to TRBJ2-3; 10 bases agree with TRBD2. The CDR3 is 18 residues long. Germline V gene lookup returns CDR1 SGHRS and CDR2 YFSETQ. Trimming took 4 bases from V and 0 from J; bases not matched to a gene: 11. The chain's CDR3 is CASSGGVASGGSTDTQYF. The CDR3 DNA reads as TGCGCCAGCAGCGGCGGCGTGGCTAGCGGGGGTAGCACAGATACGCAGTATTTT.

The J gene is TRBJ1-6, the V gene TRBV2; 8 bases agree with TRBD1. The germline gives CDR1 SNHLY, CDR2 FYNNEI. The CDR3 consists of 13 residues. Trimming removed 8 bases from V and 11 bases from J; junction bases left unmatched: 8. DNA for the CDR3: TGTGCCAGCCGGACAGGGACGTTTACACCCCTCCACTTT. Translating it yields CASRTGTFTPLHF.

This chain connects TRBV6-6 to TRBJ1-5; possible D gene TRBD1, 5 bases. The CDR3 has 15 residues. CDR1 and CDR2 (germline): MNHNY, SVGAGI (reference sequence). The V and J ends lost 3 bases and 3 bases respectively, with 12 bases between them. The CDR3 loop is CASSYQQDYNQPQHF. CDR3 coding DNA: TGTGCCAGCAGTTATCAACAGGACTACAATCAGCCCCAGCATTTT.

This chain links TRBV9 with TRBJ1-3; D is ambiguous. V gave up 0 bases and J gave up 2 bases, with 6 bases separating them. The CDR3 contains 14 residues. Germline assignment: CDR1 SGDLS and CDR2 YYNGEE. The CDR3: CASSVAGTGNTIYF. CDR3 nucleotide sequence: TGTGCCAGCAGCGTAGCCGGGACTGGAAACACCATATATTTT.

This chain connects TRBV7-6 to TRBJ1-3; weak D call: TRBD1 (6 bases). Trimming took 3 bases from V and 0 from J, leaving 9 bases between them. The CDR3 is 15 residues long. Germline V lookup: CDR1 SGHVS, CDR2 FNYEAQ. CDR3 nucleotide sequence: TGTGCCAGCAGCTTCAGGGGCGGCTCTGGAAACACCATATATTTT. Translated: CASSFRGGSGNTIYF.

The V call is TRBV5-1, the J call TRBJ2-7; D call uncertain. Germline V gives CDR1 SGHRS, CDR2 YFSETQ. V lost 5 bases and J lost 0, with 9 bases in between. The CDR3 is 13 amino acids. For the CDR3, the DNA is TGCGCCAGCAGATTCGACACCTCCTACGAGCAGTACTTC. Translating it yields CASRFDTSYEQYF.

The chain links TRBV9 to TRBJ1-2, with D perhaps matching TRBD1 (5 bases). The CDR3 loop spans 15 amino acids. V was clipped by 0 bases and J by 7 bases, with 16 bases between them. Germline V lookup: CDR1 SGDLS, CDR2 YYNGEE. Here the CDR3 reads CASSVDRDSMLGYTF. The CDR3 nucleotides are TGTGCCAGCAGCGTAGACCGGGACTCCATGCTTGGCTACACCTTC.

CDR3 sequence: CAWSADRGSYEQYF. The CDR3 nucleotides read TGTGCCTGGAGTGCGGACAGGGGCTCCTACGAGCAGTACTTC. This chain links TRBV30 with TRBJ2-7; TRBD1 agrees at 9 bases. V dropped 1 base and J dropped 0; count of bases not matched to a gene: 1. CDR1 and CDR2 (germline): GTSNPN, SVGIG (reference sequence). This CDR3 has 14 amino acids.

The rearrangement links TRBV24-1 to TRBJ2-7, with D perhaps matching TRBD1 (5 bases). V gave up 5 bases and J gave up 1 base, with 11 bases separating them. The CDR3 covers 14 residues. The V gene's germline CDR1 is KGHDR and CDR2 SFDVKD. CDR3 sequence (DNA): TGTGCCACCAGTGCCCCAGGGCTTTCCTACGAGCAGTACTTC. Its protein product is CATSAPGLSYEQYF.

The chain links TRBV18 to TRBJ2-7, with D tentatively TRBD2 (5 bases). The germline gives CDR1 KGHSH, CDR2 LQKENI. Between the trimmed V and J ends, which lost 2 bases and 1 base, there was a span of 9 bases. CDR3 size: 14 residues. CDR3 in DNA: TGTGCCAGCTCACCAGGGAGCCTTTCCTACGAGCAGTACTTC. Amino acid sequence: CASSPGSLSYEQYF.

This clone was counted only a few times. The DNA of the CDR3 is TGCGCCAGCAGCCAAGTGGGACAGGGGGCGCGGAAGCAGTACTTC. The encoded protein is CASSQVGQGARKQYF. This chain joins TRBV4-1 and TRBJ2-7, with 12 bases fitting TRBD1. CDR1 and CDR2 (germline): MGHRA, YSYEKL. V lost 1 base to trimming and J lost 8 bases; unmatched junction nucleotides: 6. CDR3 length: 15 residues.

V usage is TRBV5-4 and J usage is TRBJ2-2; 7 bases are shared with TRBD2. The CDR3 is 12 residues long. The J segment lost 6 bases and the V segment lost 9 bases, leaving 5 bases of the junction unmatched. Germline CDR1 and CDR2: SGHNT and YYREEE (reference sequence). Here the CDR3 DNA reads TGTGCCACCCACCGGGGGGCCGGGGAGCTGTTTTTT. It codes for CATHRGAGELFF.

V usage is TRBV19 and J usage is TRBJ2-5; 7 bases are a match to TRBD2. CDR3 length: 12 residues. Germline-derived CDR1 and CDR2 are LNHDA and SQIVND (reference sequence). Trimming removed 3 bases from V and 7 bases from J; junction bases left unmatched: 2. The CDR3 nucleotides are TGTGCCAGTAGTATTGGCGGGGGGACCCAGTACTTC. This gives the protein CASSIGGGTQYF.

The chain carries TRBV28 and TRBJ1-5; TRBD1 aligns across 7 bases. The CDR3 extends over 16 amino acids. Germline V gene lookup returns CDR1 MDHEN and CDR2 SYDVKM. J lost 4 bases, V lost 8 bases, and 14 bases had no gene match. The CDR3 DNA sequence: TGTGCCAGCCCAAATCCGTTAGACAGGGTAAATCAGCCCCAGCATTTT. Translation gives CASPNPLDRVNQPQHF.

The chain carries TRBV28 and TRBJ2-7, with TRBD1 identical over 8 bases. Germline values: CDR1 MDHEN, CDR2 SYDVKM. After removal of 7 bases from V and 3 bases from J, the junction contained 5 bases not matched to a gene. The CDR3 sequence is 13 residues long. CDR3 sequence (DNA): TGTGCCAGCACGACAGGGGTAGTCTACGAGCAGTACTTC. Translated, it gives CASTTGVVYEQYF.

The V gene is TRBV14, the J gene TRBJ1-2; TRBD1 might be the D (6 bases). V gave up 4 bases and J gave up 6 bases, with 18 bases separating them. The CDR3 runs to 15 residues. Germline V gene sequence: CDR1 SGHDN, CDR2 FVKESK. The CDR3, as DNA: TGTGCCAGCAGCCCCCAACCTACAGGGATGAATGGCTACACCTTC. It codes for CASSPQPTGMNGYTF.